These T cell receptor beta chains were read from a single sample in a study of blood T cell repertoires in COVID-19. The data were produced by immunoSEQ multiplex PCR, yet TCRdb's version contains in-frame clones alone and is incomplete. The sample has around 200,000 clones; approximately 90% are singletons. The sample consisted of peripheral blood. The receptors come from a young woman who had recovered from COVID-19. Both conserved end residues are part of each CDR3. A D gene is named only where the DNA matches it firmly. Size tells how often a clone was seen (once, few, many) or the class of an expanded clone, and some rows leave it out.

d_call	clone_size	j_call	v_call	cdr3_nt	cdr3_aa
TRBD1	NA	TRBJ2-7	TRBV5-6	TGTGCGAGCCTCCTAAACCTCGGGCAGGGGGCGCCGAACGAGCAGTACTTC	CASLLNLGQGAPNEQYF
NA	NA	TRBJ1-2	TRBV9	TGTGCCAGCAGCCCCGAGGCTGGGGGCGCCGACTATGGCTACACCTTC	CASSPEAGGADYGYTF
TRBD2	NA	TRBJ2-3	TRBV5-1	TGCGCCAGCAGCTTAGGCGGGAGAACGATAGATACGCAGTATTTT	CASSLGGRTIDTQYF
TRBD2	NA	TRBJ2-7	TRBV4-2	TGTGCCAGCAGCCAAGTCCTGACTAGCGGGATTTACGAGCAGTACTTC	CASSQVLTSGIYEQYF
NA	NA	TRBJ2-1	TRBV5-1	TGCGCCAGCAGCTTAGAGGGTAATTGGTATGAGCAGTTCTTC	CASSLEGNWYEQFF
NA	NA	TRBJ1-1	TRBV6-2/TRBV6-3	TGTGCCAGCAGTTACCCGACTACGGGGAACACTGAAGCTTTCTTT	CASSYPTTGNTEAFF
NA	few	TRBJ2-1	TRBV6-5	TGTGCCAGCAGATCTCGGAGGGATCAGCAGTTCTTC	CASRSRRDQQFF
NA	NA	TRBJ2-2	TRBV18	TGTGCCAGCTCACCACCAAAATCCAGGGGCGTATGGACCGGGGAGCTGTTTTTT	CASSPPKSRGVWTGELFF
NA	NA	TRBJ2-6	TRBV5-1	TGCGCCAGCAGCTTGCCGGTCCTTTCTGGGGCCAACGTCCTGACTTTC	CASSLPVLSGANVLTF
TRBD1	once	TRBJ1-4	TRBV13	TGTGCCAGCAGCTCGACAGGGGGCAATGAAAAACTGTTTTTT	CASSSTGGNEKLFF
TRBD2	NA	TRBJ2-7	TRBV5-1	TGCGCCAGCAGCTCCCAGATAGCGGGAGTCTTGTACGAGCAGTACTTC	CASSSQIAGVLYEQYF
NA	NA	TRBJ1-1	TRBV28	TGTGCCAGCAGTTTATCCGGGACTGGGAACACTGAAGCTTTCTTT	CASSLSGTGNTEAFF
TRBD1	NA	TRBJ2-7	TRBV11-2	TGTGCCAGCAGCTTAGATTTGGCAGGGGGTATATACGAGCAGTACTTC	CASSLDLAGGIYEQYF